Below are 18 T cell receptor beta chains sequenced from a single sample in a study of CD8+CD57+ T cells in acquired aplastic anemia (dated 2018 in TCRdb). Patients chosen for sequencing had shown expansion of CD8+CD57+ cells by flow cytometry. Sequencing relied on an Illumina HiSeq 2000. TCR beta VDJ combination and CDR3 sequence profiling used genomic DNA as the template. TCRdb trimmed the raw reads at Q25, called clones with MiXCR and kept productive beta chains. All rows with the same CDR3 protein become a single entry with the most common DNA and genes. This sample comprises under 500,000 distinct CDR3 sequences, over 25% of them detected only once. The ten biggest clones cover less than 1% of the sample. Source material: sorted CD4+, CD8+, or CD8+CD57+ T cells (not recorded which) from PBMCs. These receptors were taken from a human donor with aplastic anemia.

About this clonotype itself: A much larger clone differs by one base, so this may be a read error. The CDR3 end shows no conserved phenylalanine or tryptophan, and so a read error is likely. The V and J genes are TRBV7-3 and TRBJ1-6; perhaps TRBD1 as D (5 bases). Trimming shortened V by 2 bases and J by 5 bases, and 7 bases separated the two germline ends. CDR1 and CDR2 from the germline V gene are SGHTA and FQGTGA. The CDR3 has 14 residues. DNA of the CDR3: TGTGCCAGCAGCTTAGGGGCAGATAATTCACCCCTCCACCTT. It is translated as CASSLGADNSPLHL.

This clonotype appeared many times. V usage is TRBV19 and J usage is TRBJ2-5; perhaps TRBD2 as D (7 bases). V was pared by 7 bases and J by 2 bases, with 14 bases between. This CDR3 is built from 14 residues. Germline V CDR1 and CDR2: LNHDA, SQIVND (reference sequence). CDR3 in amino acids: CASTPRGLQETQYF. The CDR3 coding sequence is TGTGCCAGTACCCCCAGGGGACTACAAGAGACCCAGTACTTC.

The CDR3 coding sequence is TGTGCCAGCAGCCAAGGACTAGCGGGGGATGAGCAGTTCTTC. It translates to CASSQGLAGDEQFF. The chain combines TRBV2 with TRBJ2-1; TRBD2 matches at 13 bases. The CDR3 runs 14 residues. Germline CDR1 and CDR2: SNHLY and FYNNEI. J was trimmed by 8 bases and V by 6 bases; bases with no gene match: 4.

The rearrangement joins TRBV27 to TRBJ2-7, with TRBD1 matching 10 bases. Germline assignment: CDR1 MNHEY and CDR2 SMNVEV (reference sequence). The CDR3 is 15 amino acids. The trim removed 8 bases at V and 5 bases at J, leaving 12 bases unmatched. The CDR3 nucleotides read TGTGCCAGCCGTTGGGGGGACAGGGGTTTCCACGAGCAGTACTTC. Protein product: CASRWGDRGFHEQYF.

The chain has TRBV2 and TRBJ2-1; D possibly corresponds to TRBD1 (5 bases). The CDR3 is 15 residues long. Germline CDR1 reads SNHLY; CDR2 reads FYNNEI. With 5 bases removed from V and 2 bases from J, the gap between germline ends came to 13 bases. Here the CDR3 DNA reads TGTGCCAGCAGTTCTTGGCAGGGTGCCTACAATGAGCAGTTCTTC. It is translated as CASSSWQGAYNEQFF.

The chain links TRBV25-1 to TRBJ2-1; unclear D gene. Trimming pared 4 bases from V and 0 bases from J, leaving 10 bases between. Germline assignment: CDR1 MGHDK and CDR2 SYGVNS. The length of the CDR3 is 15 residues. The CDR3 protein is CASSAGASSYNEQFF. CDR3 coding DNA: TGTGCCAGCAGTGCGGGCGCAAGCTCCTACAATGAGCAGTTCTTC.

This clonotype was counted between two and nine times. One end of the junction is discordant with germline, which a read error may explain. The chain carries TRBV7-7 and TRBJ2-7, with 7 bases that match TRBD2. The length of the CDR3 is 14 residues. From germline, CDR1 is SSHAT and CDR2 FNYEAQ (reference sequence). CDR3 coding DNA: TGTGCTAGCAGCTCCCGCGTTAGCGGGTACGAGCAGTACTTC. It yields the protein CASSSRVSGYEQYF.

This chain links TRBV20-1 with TRBJ1-1; perhaps TRBD1 as D (6 bases). The CDR3 loop spans 14 amino acids. Trimming left V 1 base short and J 11 bases short, with 20 bases between. Germline CDR1 reads DFQATT; CDR2 reads SNEGSKA (reference sequence). The CDR3 DNA reads as TGCAGTGCTAGAGGAGATCAGGGGCTAGTAGAGGCTTTCTTT. It encodes CSARGDQGLVEAFF.

This clonotype was counted a few times. The V gene is TRBV30, the J gene TRBJ1-6; perhaps TRBD1 as D (6 bases). The germline V gene has CDR1 GTSNPN and CDR2 SVGIG (reference sequence). The CDR3 is 14 residues long. V lost 2 bases to trimming and J lost 7 bases, with 12 bases between them. CDR3 sequence: CAWSMAGDNSPLHF. The CDR3 bases are TGTGCCTGGAGTATGGCAGGGGACAATTCACCCCTCCACTTT.

The chain recombines TRBV2 with TRBJ1-4; D ambiguous. The CDR3 consists of 14 residues. The germline V gene encodes CDR1 SNHLY and CDR2 FYNNEI. The V end was cut by 3 bases, the J end by 10 bases, with 15 bases between. The CDR3 DNA is TGTGCCAGCAGTGACGCCTCGGCATCTGGAAAACTGTTTTTT. As protein: CASSDASASGKLFF. Full variable domain (remainder filled in from reference TRBV2 and TRBJ1-4): EPEVTQTPSHQVTQMGQEVILRCVPISNHLYFYWYRQILGQKVEFLVSFYNNEISEKSEIFDDQFSVERPDGSNFTLKIRSTKLEDSAMYFCASSDASASGKLFFGSGTQLSVL.

The V gene is TRBV7-3, the J gene TRBJ2-3, with D hard to call. Germline V gene lookup returns CDR1 SGHTA and CDR2 FQGTGA. V dropped 5 bases and J dropped 1 base, with 10 bases sitting between them. The CDR3 runs 14 residues. Written as DNA, the CDR3 is TGTGCCAGCAGCCCTGACGGACGCACAGATACGCAGTATTTT. Amino acid sequence: CASSPDGRTDTQYF.

In its sample, this clonotype was seen many times. V usage is TRBV10-1 and J usage is TRBJ1-1, with TRBD1 matching over 9 bases. This CDR3 spans 15 amino acids. CDR1 is WNHNN and CDR2 is SYGVQD in the germline V gene (reference sequence). With V trimmed by 4 bases and J by 3 bases, 6 bases remained unmatched. In DNA form, the CDR3 reads TGCGCCAGCAGTGCGACAGGGGGGGCATACACTGAAGCTTTCTTT. Its protein product is CASSATGGAYTEAFF.

The V and J genes are TRBV3-1 and TRBJ1-6; TRBD1 is a possible D gene (5 bases). CDR1 LGHDT and CDR2 YNNKEL come from the germline V gene (reference sequence). This CDR3 region has 13 residues. Trimming shortened V by 1 base and J by 13 bases, and 11 bases separated the two germline ends. The DNA for the CDR3 is TGTGCCAGCAGCCAAGGACAGTCAAGGCCCCTCCACTTT. Its protein product is CASSQGQSRPLHF.

This clonotype turned up a few times. The CDR3 DNA sequence: TGTGCCAGCAGGGCCGGGACAGGGAAACTAGGCGATACGCAGTATTTT. It encodes CASRAGTGKLGDTQYF. J is TRBJ2-3 and V is TRBV11-1; 9 bases match TRBD1. V dropped 6 bases and J dropped 6; count of bases not matched to a gene: 13. This CDR3 is built from 16 residues. Germline values: CDR1 SGHAT, CDR2 FQDESV (reference sequence).

This clonotype was counted many times. This chain links TRBV10-3 with TRBJ2-7, with a possible D match to TRBD2 (6 bases). The V gene's germline CDR1 is ENHRY and CDR2 SYGVKD. This CDR3 contains 14 residues. With 10 bases removed from V and 4 bases from J, the gap between germline ends came to 20 bases. Written as DNA, the CDR3 is TGTGCCAGCAGCCAAGTTGCGGGATTTTACGAGCAGTACTTC. Translating it yields CASSQVAGFYEQYF.

This clonotype was seen just once. The CDR3, as DNA: TGCAGTGCTAGACGGGCTAGCGGGAGCAACGAGCAGTACTTC. Translating gives CSARRASGSNEQYF. This chain connects TRBV20-1 to TRBJ2-7, with 10 bases that match TRBD2. Germline CDR1 reads DFQATT; CDR2 reads SNEGSKA (reference sequence). CDR3 size: 14 residues. With V trimmed by 2 bases and J by 5 bases, 6 bases remained unmatched.

The V call is TRBV5-1, the J call TRBJ2-7; either TRBD1 or TRBD2 may fit D (5 bases each). Per the germline V gene, CDR1 is SGHRS and CDR2 is YFSETQ. V lost 4 bases and J 4 bases, leaving 21 bases between the germline ends. This CDR3 region has 16 residues. CDR3 sequence: CASSERTSGTPYEQYF. CDR3 nucleotides: TGCGCCAGCAGCGAACGGACGTCGGGGACCCCTTACGAGCAGTACTTC.

The chain couples TRBV11-2 to TRBJ2-1, with TRBD2 as a possible D gene (5 bases). The germline V and J ends were trimmed by 4 bases and 0 bases, with 10 bases remaining between them. In germline, CDR1 is SGHAT, CDR2 FQNNGV. The CDR3 is made up of 15 amino acids. The chain's CDR3 is CASSSRLSSYNEQFF. CDR3 DNA sequence: TGTGCCAGCAGCTCCCGACTAAGCTCCTACAATGAGCAGTTCTTC.